This TCR beta chain was identified in a study of response to subunit inactivated influenza vaccine. Study-level results: With each seasonal influenza vaccination, the authors suggested, few new T cells are recruited.

Comment on this clonotype: Its antigen is not known. A clone one base away is much larger, so this may be a read error.

The V gene end was trimmed by 7 bases and the J gene end by 7 bases; junction bases not matched to a gene: 18. Germline V gene lookup returns CDR1 ENHRY and CDR2 SYGVKD. The CDR3 has 17 amino acids. TCRdb processed the RT-PCR reads anew with MiXCR; each CDR3 protein has one entry. Of about 830,000 distinct CDR3 sequences listed, under 20% were seen once; the top ten hold roughly a tenth. The receptor's source is a man aged 50-59 years who received an inactivated influenza vaccine. This rearrangement joins TRBV10-3 to TRBJ2-2; 7 bases map to TRBD2. The sequencing here drew on PBMCs from blood, taken roughly 5 days after vaccination. The CDR3 protein is CAIKIPRGLGPDGELFF. CDR3 nucleotides: TGTGCCATCAAAATCCCCAGAGGACTAGGACCTGACGGGGAGCTGTTTTTT.